What follows describes a single T cell receptor beta chain. The DNA input per sorted-subset replicate PCR was 200 ng, corresponding to around 28,000 T cell genomes. TCRdb keeps only in-frame clones here, not all; method: immunoSEQ multiplex PCR. The repertoire has roughly 1,600,000 clones, approximately 98.5% of them found once; the top ten carry around 0.33%. This sample is part of a study of shared clonotypes between healthy human individuals. This CDR3 has 14 amino acids. V was shortened by 4 bases and J by 2 bases, with 13 bases between the two germline ends. Germline V lookup: CDR1 SGDLS, CDR2 YYNGEE. The study drew its donors from healthy HIV-negative adults without recent acute infections or vaccinations.

The J gene is TRBJ2-7, the V gene TRBV9; D may be TRBD2 (6 bases). This receptor was taken from a man between 25 and 39 years old in good health. Sequences were obtained from naive CD4+ T cells sorted from blood. The sample's subset: CD45RA+ positively selected. The CDR3 loop reads CASSSSGFPYEQYF. Here the CDR3 DNA reads TGTGCCAGCAGCTCGAGCGGGTTCCCCTACGAGCAGTACTTC.